The clone carrying this T cell receptor (beta chain) was seen more than once but under ten times. The target antigen is unknown. This entry comes from a study of identical twins. In germline, CDR1 is DFQATT, CDR2 SNEGSKA (reference sequence). V lost 2 bases and J lost 1, with 8 bases in between. The CDR3 has 13 amino acids. TCRdb used MiXCR to reprocess the 5' RACE reads, holding one entry per CDR3 protein. The sample records around 1.7 million distinct CDR3 sequences, less than 35% being singletons. No donor was unhealthy or non-Caucasian. General study results and limits: Zero-insertion findings could be partly confounded by invariant cells (MAIT and iNKT cells). In beta out-of-frame sequences, the excess sharing between twins was weaker.

The chain carries TRBV20-1 and TRBJ1-2, with a tentative D call TRBD1 (6 bases). The sequence derives from a newborn girl in good health. Sequenced: cord blood. For the CDR3, the DNA is TGCAGTGCTAGAAGGGGGTATAACTATGGCTACACCTTC. Translating it yields CSARRGYNYGYTF.